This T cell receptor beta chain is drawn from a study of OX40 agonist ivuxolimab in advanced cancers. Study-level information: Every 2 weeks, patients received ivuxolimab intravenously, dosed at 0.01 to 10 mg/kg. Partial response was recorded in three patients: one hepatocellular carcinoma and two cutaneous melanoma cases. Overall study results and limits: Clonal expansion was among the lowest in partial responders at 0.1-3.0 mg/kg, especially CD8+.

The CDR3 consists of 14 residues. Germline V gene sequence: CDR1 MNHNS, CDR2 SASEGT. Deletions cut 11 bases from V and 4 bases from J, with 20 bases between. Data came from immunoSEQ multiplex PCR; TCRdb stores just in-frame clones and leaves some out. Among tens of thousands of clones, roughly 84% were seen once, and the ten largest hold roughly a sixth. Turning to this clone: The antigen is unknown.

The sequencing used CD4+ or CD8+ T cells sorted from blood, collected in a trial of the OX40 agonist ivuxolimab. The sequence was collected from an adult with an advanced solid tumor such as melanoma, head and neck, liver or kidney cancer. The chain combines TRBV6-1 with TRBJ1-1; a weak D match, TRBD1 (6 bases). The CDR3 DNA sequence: TGTGCCGAAGGGGGGGGGCACGAGGGCACTGAAGCTTTCTTT. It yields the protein CAEGGGHEGTEAFF.